Sequencing of this TCR beta chain was carried out in a study of blood T cell repertoires in COVID-19. Study-wide background: Samples came from the United States, Italy and Spain, spanning acute and convalescent COVID-19. In each case, the material was cDNA or gDNA derived from T cells, B-cell-depleted T cells, or PBMCs.

Germline V CDR1 and CDR2: SGHTA, FQGNSA. The CDR3 has 16 amino acids. Points on this clone: A junction end diverges from the germline sequence, so it may reflect a read error.

Original processing methods: Reference gene primer amplification gave nucleated cell count estimates. Profiled with immunoSEQ multiplex PCR; TCRdb holds only in-frame clones, not every one. The DNA gave D and trimming, while V, J and clone size come from that table. The sample records 270,000 or so clones, roughly four fifths being singletons. The specimen was peripheral blood. The chain recombines TRBV7-2 with TRBJ2-7, with TRBD2 matching over 10 bases. The receptor comes from a woman between 50 and 59 years old who had recovered from COVID-19. CDR3 DNA: TGTGCCAGCAGCCCAACGGAAGCGGGAGGGCCCTACGGGCAGTACTTC. Encoded protein: CASSPTEAGGPYGQYF.